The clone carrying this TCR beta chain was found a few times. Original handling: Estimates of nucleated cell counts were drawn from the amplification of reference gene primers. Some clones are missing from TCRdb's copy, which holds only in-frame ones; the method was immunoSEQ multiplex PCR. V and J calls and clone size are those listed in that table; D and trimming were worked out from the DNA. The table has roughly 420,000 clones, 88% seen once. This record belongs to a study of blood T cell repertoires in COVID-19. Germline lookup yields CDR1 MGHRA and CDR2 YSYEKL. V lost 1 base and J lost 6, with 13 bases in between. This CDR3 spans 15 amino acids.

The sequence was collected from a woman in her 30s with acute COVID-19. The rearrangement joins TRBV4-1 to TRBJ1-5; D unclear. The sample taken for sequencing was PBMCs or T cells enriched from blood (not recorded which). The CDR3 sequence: CASSQGPGLGQPQHF. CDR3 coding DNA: TGCGCCAGCAGCCAAGGTCCGGGGTTGGGTCAGCCCCAGCATTTT.